One TCR beta chain is described in this entry. Its antigen is as yet unknown. Through a sample-barcoded 5' primer and a J-beta primer mix, a second PCR was run for roughly 7 to 11 cycles. Tags on each cDNA molecule came from a template-switch adaptor with 12 random nucleotides. TCRdb passed the 5' RACE reads through MiXCR, listing each CDR3 protein once. The sample includes approximately 820,000 distinct CDR3 sequences, around 43% of them seen just once. Each donor's blood draw was 7.5 to 10 milliliters of peripheral blood. This specimen belongs to a study of blood T cells in healthy people across ages. Overall study results and limits: Diversity estimates drawn from one million T cells were deemed underestimates. Long-lived donors carried more naive CD4+ cells and greater diversity than aged donors.

CDR1 is SGHRS, CDR2 YFSETQ, per germline. V shed 4 bases and J 7 bases; nucleotides not matched to a gene: 9. The CDR3 runs to 15 residues. This TCR derives from a man aged 55 to 70 in good health. Sequencing input: blood. J is TRBJ2-1 and V is TRBV5-1; the match to TRBD2 covers 9 bases. The CDR3 sequence is CASSPKAGGVNEQFF. CDR3 DNA: TGCGCCAGCAGCCCCAAAGCGGGGGGTGTAAATGAGCAGTTCTTC.